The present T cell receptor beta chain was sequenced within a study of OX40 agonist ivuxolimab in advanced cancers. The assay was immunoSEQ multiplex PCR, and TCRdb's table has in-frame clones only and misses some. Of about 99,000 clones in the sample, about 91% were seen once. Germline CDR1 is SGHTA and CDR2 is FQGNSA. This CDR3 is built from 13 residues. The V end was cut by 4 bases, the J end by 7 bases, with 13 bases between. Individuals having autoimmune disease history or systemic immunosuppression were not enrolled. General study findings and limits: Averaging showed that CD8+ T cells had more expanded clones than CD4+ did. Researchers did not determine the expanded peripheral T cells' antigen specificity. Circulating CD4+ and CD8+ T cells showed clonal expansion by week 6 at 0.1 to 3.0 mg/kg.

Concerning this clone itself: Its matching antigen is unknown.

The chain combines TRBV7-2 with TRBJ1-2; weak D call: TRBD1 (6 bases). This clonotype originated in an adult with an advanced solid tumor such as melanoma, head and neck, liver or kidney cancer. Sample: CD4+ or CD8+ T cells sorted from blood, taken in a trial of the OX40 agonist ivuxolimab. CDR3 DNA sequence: TGTGCCAGCAGCTCATATGGGGACATTGGCTACACCTTC. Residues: CASSSYGDIGYTF.